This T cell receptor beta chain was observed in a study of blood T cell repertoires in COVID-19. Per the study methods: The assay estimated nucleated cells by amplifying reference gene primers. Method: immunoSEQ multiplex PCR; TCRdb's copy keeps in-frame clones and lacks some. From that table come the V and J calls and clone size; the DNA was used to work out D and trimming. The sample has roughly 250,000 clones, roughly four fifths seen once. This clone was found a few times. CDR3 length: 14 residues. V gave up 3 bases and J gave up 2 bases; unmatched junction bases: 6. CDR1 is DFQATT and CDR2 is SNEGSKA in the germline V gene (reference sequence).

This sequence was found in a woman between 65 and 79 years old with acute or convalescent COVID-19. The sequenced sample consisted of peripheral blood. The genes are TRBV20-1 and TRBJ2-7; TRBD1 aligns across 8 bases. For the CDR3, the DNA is TGCAGTGCTAGTGGTTCGGGACAGGCCTACGAGCAGTACTTC. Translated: CSASGSGQAYEQYF.